The 28 T cell receptor beta chains below come from one sample, sequenced in a study of shared clonotypes between healthy human individuals. Assay used: immunoSEQ multiplex PCR; TCRdb lists only in-frame clones, some missing. The sample consists of 2 million or so clones, over 85% of them appearing once. Positively selected for CCR7, the CD45RO-negative cells used as naive CD8 cells excluded terminally differentiated effector memory CD45RA+ cells. Material for sequencing was naive CD8+ T cells sorted from blood. The source of these receptors is a man aged 18 to 29 in good health.

The V call is TRBV21-1, the J call TRBJ1-2; TRBD1, the table's D call, was not compared with the DNA. TRBV21-1 is a pseudogene locus. The CDR3 is 15 amino acids. In DNA form, the CDR3 reads TGTGCCAGCAGCAAAGGGGCGCCGACTAACTATGGCTACACCTTC. Translated, it gives CASSKGAPTNYGYTF.

This chain links TRBV7-9 with TRBJ1-6; D remains ambiguous. Germline V gene sequence: CDR1 SEHNR, CDR2 FQNEAQ (reference sequence). Deletions cut 7 bases from V and 0 bases from J, with 10 bases between. The CDR3 is 15 residues long. This CDR3 reads CASKSGSSYNSPLHF. Written as DNA, the CDR3 is TGTGCCAGCAAGAGCGGGAGCTCCTATAATTCACCCCTCCACTTT.

J is TRBJ2-2 and V is TRBV7-3, with D unresolved. Trimming pared 2 bases from V and 6 bases from J, leaving 7 bases between. The CDR3 extends over 13 amino acids. Germline-derived CDR1 and CDR2 are SGHTA and FQGTGA. The CDR3 DNA reads TGTGCCAGCAGCTTAGTCACATCCGGGGAGCTGTTTTTT. It translates to CASSLVTSGELFF.

The chain employs TRBV7-9 and TRBJ2-3, with 8 positions matching TRBD2. Trimming cost V 3 bases and J 0 bases; bases outside gene matches: 11. Per germline, CDR1 SEHNR and CDR2 FQNEAQ (reference sequence). The CDR3 consists of 18 residues. CDR3 bases: TGTGCCAGCAGCTTTACACCGGGACTAGTGGCTAGCACAGATACGCAGTATTTT. It is translated as CASSFTPGLVASTDTQYF.

The CDR3 sequence is CASSLFRPGELFF. Written as DNA, the CDR3 is TGTGCCAGCAGTTTATTTCGCCCCGGGGAGCTGTTTTTT. V usage is TRBV28 and J usage is TRBJ2-2; D gene unclear. Germline V gene sequence: CDR1 MDHEN, CDR2 SYDVKM. The CDR3 has 13 residues. Trimming removed 1 base from V and 6 bases from J, with 6 bases in between.

The chain carries TRBV29-1 and TRBJ2-7; 7 bases line up with TRBD1. Germline V gene data show CDR1 as SQVTM and CDR2 as ANQGSEA. This CDR3 region has 14 residues. With V trimmed by 4 bases and J by 4 bases, 10 bases remained unmatched. The CDR3 nucleotides are TGCAGCGTTGGGGCGGCAGGGGGTCCATACGAGCAGTACTTC. Its protein is CSVGAAGGPYEQYF.

V and J are TRBV2 and TRBJ2-1; TRBD2 matches 11 bases. V lost 10 bases to trimming and J lost 8 bases; unmatched junction nucleotides: 13. The germline gives CDR1 SNHLY, CDR2 FYNNEI. CDR3 length equals 15 residues. The CDR3 DNA is TGTGCCACCAACCCCCCTAGCGGGGGGCCTCATGAGCAGTTCTTC. This codes for CATNPPSGGPHEQFF.

This clone appeared a single time. The chain uses TRBV6-6 and TRBJ1-1; 8 bases agree with TRBD1. The CDR3 is 15 amino acids. The V gene's germline CDR1 is MNHNY and CDR2 SVGAGI (reference sequence). Trimming at V came to 1 base and at J to 1 base, leaving 2 bases not matched to a gene. The CDR3 loop is CASSYYGTGNTEAFF. As DNA, the CDR3 is TGTGCCAGCAGTTACTATGGGACAGGGAACACTGAAGCTTTCTTT.

This chain connects TRBV6-1 to TRBJ1-3; D is possibly TRBD1 (5 bases). Trimming removed 2 bases from V and 4 bases from J, with 12 bases in between. The CDR3 runs to 15 residues. Germline-derived CDR1 and CDR2 are MNHNS and SASEGT. The CDR3 DNA is TGTGCCAGCAGTGAAACCGGGACCGGAGGAAACACCATATATTTT. Protein product: CASSETGTGGNTIYF.

The chain links TRBV5-6 to TRBJ1-5; 10 positions match TRBD1. The CDR3 extends over 17 amino acids. V was pared by 3 bases and J by 0 bases, with 6 bases of the junction left unmatched. The germline V gene encodes CDR1 SGHDT and CDR2 YYEEEE. The CDR3 protein is CASSSVRDRGSNQPQHF. The CDR3 DNA reads as TGTGCCAGCAGCTCCGTACGGGACAGGGGTAGCAATCAGCCCCAGCATTTT.

This clone was counted a single time. This sequence joins TRBV11-2 and TRBJ2-2, with a tentative D call TRBD2 (6 bases). The CDR3 loop spans 16 amino acids. Germline V gene lookup returns CDR1 SGHAT and CDR2 FQNNGV. V lost 1 base and J lost 4, with 13 bases in between. The CDR3 protein is CASSLVKGSGTGELFF. The CDR3 DNA sequence: TGTGCCAGCAGCTTAGTTAAGGGTAGCGGCACCGGGGAGCTGTTTTTT. Complete variable domain (other parts from reference TRBV11-2 and TRBJ2-2): EAGVAQSPRYKIIEKRQSVAFWCNPISGHATLYWYQQILGQGPKLLIQFQNNGVVDDSQLPKDRFSAERLKGVDSTLKIQPAKLEDSAVYLCASSLVKGSGTGELFFGEGSRLTVL.

This chain joins TRBV5-4 and TRBJ2-5, with 9 bases that match TRBD2. The germline V gene has CDR1 SGHNT and CDR2 YYREEE (reference sequence). The CDR3 spans 15 residues. The junction had 4 bases not matched to a gene; V was cut back by 3 bases and J by 1 base. The CDR3 spells CASSWREGLQETQYF. DNA of the CDR3: TGTGCCAGCAGCTGGCGGGAGGGACTCCAAGAGACCCAGTACTTC.

The chain recombines TRBV11-2 with TRBJ2-1; the D call may be TRBD1 or TRBD2 (6 bases each). V shed 0 bases and J shed 6 bases, with 12 bases lying between them. The CDR3 extends over 15 amino acids. Germline lookup yields CDR1 SGHAT and CDR2 FQNNGV. The CDR3 DNA sequence: TGTGCCAGCAGCTTAGATCCAGGAGGGGGCAATGAGCAGTTCTTC. This codes for CASSLDPGGGNEQFF.

The chain employs TRBV9 and TRBJ1-1; perhaps TRBD1 as D (5 bases). Germline CDR1 and CDR2: SGDLS and YYNGEE. CDR3 length equals 17 residues. Trimming pared 4 bases from V and 5 bases from J, leaving 24 bases between. CDR3 bases: TGTGCCAGCAGCCCTCAAAAAGGGGAAGTCGGGTGGACTGAAGCTTTCTTT. Its protein product is CASSPQKGEVGWTEAFF.

The chain has TRBV5-4 and TRBJ2-1, with 7 bases fitting TRBD2. The CDR3 runs 16 residues. The J segment lost 9 bases and the V segment lost 3 bases, leaving 15 bases of the junction unmatched. The germline gives CDR1 SGHNT, CDR2 YYREEE (reference sequence). The chain's CDR3 is CASSSELALARGEQFF. Here the CDR3 DNA reads TGTGCCAGCAGCTCCGAACTAGCGCTTGCCCGGGGTGAGCAGTTCTTC.

The chain couples TRBV6-1 to TRBJ2-7, with 13 nucleotides matching TRBD2. V was pared by 1 base and J by 6 bases, with 3 bases of the junction left unmatched. The CDR3 sequence is 15 residues long. The V gene's germline CDR1 is MNHNS and CDR2 SASEGT. The CDR3 DNA sequence: TGTGCCAGCAGTGAAGTGGGACTAGCGGGATGCGAGCAGTACTTC. Translated: CASSEVGLAGCEQYF.

The chain combines TRBV13 with TRBJ2-7; D possibly corresponds to TRBD2 (6 bases). The CDR3 is made up of 15 amino acids. Germline values: CDR1 PRHDT, CDR2 FYEKMQ (reference sequence). Trimming stripped 5 bases from V and 0 bases from J, with 14 bases between. As DNA, the CDR3 is TGTGCCAGCAGCCACTCTAGCGCGAGCTCCTACGAGCAGTACTTC. It codes for CASSHSSASSYEQYF.

The chain has TRBV5-4 and TRBJ2-1, with 9 bases aligning to TRBD2. J lost 4 bases, V lost 0 bases, and 5 bases had no gene match. The CDR3 runs to 16 residues. The germline V gene has CDR1 SGHNT and CDR2 YYREEE (reference sequence). The CDR3 region has the DNA TGTGCCAGCAGCTTGGTTCTAGCGGGGATTTACAATGAGCAGTTCTTC. Protein product: CASSLVLAGIYNEQFF.

This chain joins TRBV7-9 and TRBJ1-1, with a weak D call TRBD1 (5 bases). In germline, CDR1 is SEHNR, CDR2 FQNEAQ (reference sequence). The CDR3 has 13 residues. The V gene lost 0 bases and the J gene lost 8 bases, with 10 bases spanning the gap. CDR3 protein: CASSLAGGAEAFF. CDR3 bases: TGTGCCAGCAGCTTAGCGGGAGGGGCCGAAGCTTTCTTT.

The chain employs TRBV5-1 and TRBJ2-5, with TRBD1 as a possible D gene (5 bases). Germline V gives CDR1 SGHRS, CDR2 YFSETQ. The ends were cut back, 1 base at V and 2 bases at J, with 12 bases in the middle. This CDR3 has 15 amino acids. The CDR3 sequence: CASSLFGAVQETQYF. The CDR3 nucleotides are TGCGCCAGCAGCTTGTTTGGGGCAGTACAAGAGACCCAGTACTTC.

This chain links TRBV4-1 with TRBJ1-6; D ambiguous. V dropped 4 bases and J dropped 6 bases, with 4 bases sitting between them. The CDR3 is made up of 12 amino acids. Looked up from germline, CDR1 is MGHRA and CDR2 is YSYEKL. CDR3 sequence reads: CASSPINSPLHF. For the CDR3, the DNA is TGCGCCAGCAGCCCTATTAATTCACCCCTCCACTTT.

This clone was found once. Additional DNA sequences in this sample encode the identical CDR3. The chain employs TRBV4-3 and TRBJ2-3; D is perhaps TRBD1 or TRBD2 (5 bases each). This CDR3 comprises 14 residues. The germline CDR1 and CDR2 sequences are LGHNA and YSLEER. The ends were cut back, 0 bases at V and 1 base at J, with 5 bases in the middle. CDR3 coding DNA: TGCGCCAGCAGCCAAGAGGGGGGCACAGATACGCAGTATTTT. Translating it yields CASSQEGGTDTQYF.

This clone has only a few counts. The chain carries TRBV25-1 and TRBJ1-4; D unresolved. Germline CDR1 MGHDK, CDR2 SYGVNS. The V and J ends lost 8 bases and 8 bases respectively, with 15 bases between them. This CDR3 region has 13 residues. The CDR3 sequence: CASAMILGEKLFF. In DNA, the CDR3 is TGTGCCAGCGCAATGATATTGGGGGAAAAACTGTTTTTT.

The CDR3 DNA is TGCGCCAGCAGCCAAGAGAGGGGCCCCAAAAGCGGGAGTACAGATACGCAGTATTTT. Residues: CASSQERGPKSGSTDTQYF. The chain is built from TRBV4-3 and TRBJ2-3; 8 bases map to TRBD2. CDR3 length equals 19 residues. Trimming removed 0 bases from V and 3 bases from J; junction bases left unmatched: 14. The germline V gene has CDR1 LGHNA and CDR2 YSLEER.

The chain carries TRBV5-6 and TRBJ1-6; tentative D call: TRBD1 (5 bases). Germline values: CDR1 SGHDT, CDR2 YYEEEE. V was clipped by 2 bases and J by 7 bases, with 10 bases between them. The CDR3 extends over 14 amino acids. CDR3 region: CASSFQGENSPLHF. CDR3 DNA sequence: TGTGCCAGCAGCTTTCAGGGCGAGAATTCACCCCTCCACTTT.

This chain joins TRBV7-2 and TRBJ2-3; no reliable D call. The CDR3 has 14 amino acids. From germline, CDR1 is SGHTA and CDR2 FQGNSA. Trimming removed 1 base at V and 5 bases at J, with 10 bases between. For the CDR3, the DNA is TGTGCCAGCAGCTTAGGCTCCCTGGGAGATACGCAGTATTTT. Protein product: CASSLGSLGDTQYF.

In DNA, the CDR3 is TGTGCAACCGGAGGGGCGAACACCGGGGAGCTGTTTTTT. It codes for CATGGANTGELFF. The V gene is TRBV7-9, the J gene TRBJ2-2, with a weak D call TRBD2 (6 bases). This CDR3 comprises 13 residues. Germline V lookup: CDR1 SEHNR, CDR2 FQNEAQ (reference sequence). Combining the CDR3 with reference TRBV7-9 and TRBJ2-2 gives the whole variable domain DTGVSQNPRHKITKRGQNVTFRCDPISEHNRLYWYRQTLGQGPEFLTYFQNEAQLEKSRLLSDRFSAERPKGSFSTLEIQRTEQGDSAMYLCATGGANTGELFFGEGSRLTVL.

The chain links TRBV19 to TRBJ2-7; D gene unclear. Germline CDR1 and CDR2: LNHDA and SQIVND (reference sequence). The V and J ends lost 2 bases and 5 bases respectively, with 10 bases between them. CDR3 size: 13 residues. The CDR3 is CASSITPSHEQYF. In DNA form, the CDR3 reads TGTGCCAGTAGTATAACACCGAGCCACGAGCAGTACTTC. Full variable domain (outside the CDR3, taken from reference TRBV19 and TRBJ2-7): DGGITQSPKYLFRKEGQNVTLSCEQNLNHDAMYWYRQDPGQGLRLIYYSQIVNDFQKGDIAEGYSVSREKKESFPLTVTSAQKNPTAFYLCASSITPSHEQYFGPGTRLTVT.